The next 8 T cell receptor beta chains were all read from a single sample in a study of T cell changes during pregnancy in multiple sclerosis. Produced via immunoSEQ multiplex PCR; TCRdb's table is partial and in-frame only. The table has 50,000 or so clones, roughly 90% seen once; the top ten hold around 0.53%. Specimen: CD4+ T cells from peripheral blood mononuclear cells, collected after pregnancy. The receptors shown here come from a female donor with multiple sclerosis, enrolled in a pregnancy study.

V usage is TRBV7-8 and J usage is TRBJ2-1, with 10 nucleotides matching TRBD1. Trimming took 3 bases from V and 6 from J; bases not matched to a gene: 5. The CDR3 runs to 15 residues. Germline lookup yields CDR1 SGHVS and CDR2 FQNEAQ. The CDR3 is CASSFRQGAGNEQFF. The CDR3 DNA reads TGTGCCAGCAGCTTTAGACAGGGGGCAGGCAATGAGCAGTTCTTC.

The CDR3: CAISGLAGEYNEQFF. The DNA for the CDR3 is TGTGCCATCAGTGGACTAGCGGGAGAGTACAATGAGCAGTTCTTC. The genes are TRBV10-3 and TRBJ2-1; 12 nucleotides match TRBD2. V lost 4 bases to trimming and J lost 4 bases; unmatched junction nucleotides: 2. Germline V gives CDR1 ENHRY, CDR2 SYGVKD. The CDR3 has 15 residues.

The genes are TRBV6-1 and TRBJ2-7; 10 bases are shared with TRBD1. CDR1 and CDR2 (germline): MNHNS, SASEGT. V lost 1 base, J lost 3 bases, and 3 bases stayed unmatched. This CDR3 has 15 amino acids. The CDR3 DNA is TGTGCCAGCAGTGAAGGGACAGGGGGTTTCTACGAGCAGTACTTC. Amino acid sequence: CASSEGTGGFYEQYF.

The chain employs TRBV5-1 and TRBJ2-1; D is possibly TRBD1 (6 bases). Trimming removed 0 bases at V and 5 bases at J, with 12 bases between. The CDR3 covers 15 residues. CDR1 is SGHRS, CDR2 YFSETQ, per germline. CDR3 loop: CASSLDGAGDNEQFF. The DNA for the CDR3 is TGCGCCAGCAGCTTGGATGGGGCAGGGGACAATGAGCAGTTCTTC.

This chain uses TRBV4-3 with TRBJ2-6; no clear D gene. V was clipped by 0 bases and J by 0 bases, with 9 bases between them. This CDR3 region has 17 residues. CDR1 and CDR2 (germline): LGHNA, YSLEER. The CDR3: CASSQDFRSSGANVLTF. DNA of the CDR3: TGCGCCAGCAGCCAAGATTTTCGGAGCTCTGGGGCCAACGTCCTGACTTTC.

V gene TRBV9 combines with J gene TRBJ1-2; tentative D call: TRBD1 (6 bases). The CDR3 has 12 amino acids. V was cut by 3 bases and J by 4 bases, with 7 bases left in between. Germline V gene data show CDR1 as SGDLS and CDR2 as YYNGEE. The chain's CDR3 is CASSEDSYGYTF. As DNA, the CDR3 is TGTGCCAGCAGCGAGGACAGCTATGGCTACACCTTC.

The CDR3 protein is CASRRVAGGPHEQFF. In DNA, the CDR3 is TGTGCCAGTAGGAGGGTAGCGGGAGGGCCACATGAGCAGTTCTTC. The chain links TRBV19 to TRBJ2-1; 11 bases match TRBD2. CDR3 length equals 15 residues. V trimming: 6 bases; J trimming: 8 bases; junction bases outside the gene matches: 9. CDR1 and CDR2 (germline): LNHDA, SQIVND (reference sequence). The full variable domain, completed using reference TRBV19 and TRBJ2-1, is DGGITQSPKYLFRKEGQNVTLSCEQNLNHDAMYWYRQDPGQGLRLIYYSQIVNDFQKGDIAEGYSVSREKKESFPLTVTSAQKNPTAFYLCASRRVAGGPHEQFFGPGTRLTVL.

In this sample, this clone turned up a few times. A read error may account for a junction end that differs from germline. The J gene is TRBJ1-2, the V gene TRBV6-1, with D perhaps TRBD1 (6 bases). Germline V gene sequence: CDR1 MNHNS, CDR2 SASEGT. The CDR3 loop spans 15 amino acids. Here the CDR3 reads CASREAGGRFYGYTF. The DNA for the CDR3 is TGTGCCAGCAGGGAAGCCGGGGGGCGTTTCTATGGCTACACCTTC.